This is a list of T cell receptor beta chains from one sample in a study of regulatory T cells in long-lasting Graves disease. TCRdb ran MiXCR on the multiplex PCR reads and lists one entry per CDR3 protein. The sample records under 500,000 distinct CDR3 sequences, less than 25% being singletons. Source: peripheral blood mononuclear cells (PBMCs), taken when the disease was refractory, from a patient treated with antithyroid drugs. The receptors derive from a female donor with Graves disease. CDR3s include the opening cysteine and the closing phenylalanine or tryptophan. The D gene is left open where the match is weak. Expanded clones are given a class, and other clones once, few, many or no size at all.

D: -; J: TRBJ1-1; size: -; V: TRBV29-1; CDR3: CSVEDPRGDNTEAFF; DNA: TGCAGCGTTGAAGATCCGAGGGGGGACAACACTGAAGCTTTCTTT
D: -; J: TRBJ1-2; size: many; V: TRBV20-1; CDR3: CSARGNSNYGYTF; DNA: TGCAGTGCTAGAGGGAACAGCAACTATGGCTACACCTTC
D: -; J: TRBJ2-2; size: -; V: TRBV5-1; CDR3: CASSPLRSNTGELFF; DNA: TGCGCCAGCAGCCCGCTGCGAAGCAACACCGGGGAGCTGTTTTTT
D: -; J: TRBJ2-7; size: few; V: TRBV30; CDR3: CAWKSGLSYEQYF; DNA: TGTGCCTGGAAGAGCGGCCTCTCCTACGAGCAGTACTTC
D: -; J: TRBJ1-2; size: many; V: TRBV5-5; CDR3: CASSPGGIHGYTF; DNA: TGTGCCAGCAGCCCGGGCGGGATCCATGGCTACACCTTC
D: -; J: TRBJ1-2; size: -; V: TRBV19; CDR3: CASSILLTGDYGYTF; DNA: TGTGCCAGTAGTATCCTCCTCACCGGGGACTATGGCTACACCTTC
D: -; J: TRBJ1-1; size: many; V: TRBV5-6; CDR3: CASSSGQGRGGEAFF; DNA: TGTGCCAGCAGTTCGGGACAAGGGAGAGGCGGTGAAGCTTTCTTT
D: -; J: TRBJ1-5; size: few; V: TRBV27; CDR3: CASSLTGTNQPQHF; DNA: TGTGCCAGCAGTTTAACCGGGACGAATCAGCCCCAGCATTTT
D: -; J: TRBJ2-7; size: -; V: TRBV10-1; CDR3: CASSIGGSQREQYF; DNA: TGCGCCAGCAGTATAGGGGGGTCGCAAAGGGAGCAGTACTTC
D: TRBD2; J: TRBJ2-7; size: -; V: TRBV19; CDR3: CASSIVAGAANEQYF; DNA: TGTGCCAGTAGTATTGTTGCGGGAGCGGCTAACGAGCAGTACTTC
D: TRBD2; J: TRBJ2-1; size: -; V: TRBV6-1; CDR3: CASSDVGGPDEQFF; DNA: TGTGCCAGCAGTGACGTGGGAGGGCCGGATGAGCAGTTCTTC
D: -; J: TRBJ2-5; size: many; V: TRBV11-2; CDR3: CASSSVEGWGRQETQYF; DNA: TGTGCCAGCAGCTCAGTAGAGGGGTGGGGTAGGCAAGAGACCCAGTACTTC
D: TRBD2; J: TRBJ2-2; size: many; V: TRBV20-1; CDR3: CSARAASGRRGGELFF; DNA: TGCAGTGCTAGAGCGGCTAGCGGGAGGAGGGGCGGGGAGCTGTTTTTT
D: TRBD1; J: TRBJ1-2; size: many; V: TRBV28; CDR3: CASAGTGGSGYGYTF; DNA: TGTGCCAGCGCCGGGACAGGGGGCTCAGGCTATGGCTACACCTTC
D: -; J: TRBJ1-5; size: few; V: TRBV6-5; CDR3: CASSLRQDRNQPQHF; DNA: TGTGCCAGCAGTTTACGACAGGATCGCAATCAGCCCCAGCATTTT
D: -; J: TRBJ1-2; size: -; V: TRBV7-9; CDR3: CASSFQGTNYGYTF; DNA: TGTGCCAGCAGCTTTCAGGGGACTAACTATGGCTACACCTTC
D: -; J: TRBJ1-4; size: few; V: TRBV27; CDR3: CASSEAPWEKLFF; DNA: TGTGCCAGCAGCGAGGCCCCGTGGGAAAAACTGTTTTTT
D: TRBD1; J: TRBJ2-7; size: -; V: TRBV28; CDR3: CASSTGGLSYEQYF; DNA: TGTGCCAGCAGCACAGGGGGCCTGTCCTACGAGCAGTACTTC
D: -; J: TRBJ1-2; size: many; V: TRBV6-9; CDR3: CASSYGREYGYTF; DNA: TGTGCCAGCAGTTACGGCAGGGAATATGGCTACACCTTC
D: TRBD2; J: TRBJ2-7; size: many; V: TRBV6-1; CDR3: CASSRSSGRSHEQYF; DNA: TGTGCCAGCAGCCGATCTAGCGGGAGGTCCCACGAGCAGTACTTC
D: -; J: TRBJ2-5; size: many; V: TRBV11-2; CDR3: CASSSLGNTLGETQYF; DNA: TGTGCCAGCAGCTCCCTCGGGAACACCCTGGGAGAGACCCAGTACTTC
D: -; J: TRBJ2-5; size: many; V: TRBV6-1; CDR3: CASSEQRAQETQYF; DNA: TGTGCCAGCAGTGAACAGCGGGCCCAAGAGACCCAGTACTTC
D: TRBD1; J: TRBJ1-2; size: -; V: TRBV20-1; CDR3: CSGSGGGSANYGYTF; DNA: TGCAGTGGGAGCGGAGGGGGCTCAGCTAACTATGGCTACACCTTC
D: -; J: TRBJ1-2; size: few; V: TRBV7-2; CDR3: CASSLGPTNAF; DNA: TGTGCCAGCAGCTTGGGGCCAACGAACGCCTTC